The 19 T cell receptor beta chains below all came from one sample that was sequenced in a study of T cell changes during pregnancy in multiple sclerosis. Using immunoSEQ multiplex PCR, the repertoire was profiled, and TCRdb retains in-frame clones only, with some absent. The profile shows just under 40,000 clones, less than 95% of them singletons. The sequencing here drew on CD4+ T cells from peripheral blood mononuclear cells, taken in the first trimester of pregnancy. These receptors all stem from a female donor in good health, enrolled as a control in a pregnancy study.

The chain links TRBV4-3 to TRBJ1-2; D may be TRBD1 (5 bases). The CDR3 loop spans 16 amino acids. Trimming shortened V by 4 bases and J by 2 bases, and 17 bases separated the two germline ends. Germline loops: CDR1 LGHNA, CDR2 YSLEER. The CDR3 is CASSPTPGDSNYGYTF. The CDR3, as DNA: TGCGCCAGCAGCCCAACTCCTGGAGACAGCAACTATGGCTACACCTTC.

J is TRBJ2-3 and V is TRBV19; 10 bases are shared with TRBD1. Germline assignment: CDR1 LNHDA and CDR2 SQIVND (reference sequence). With 5 bases clipped from V and 5 bases from J, the junction kept 16 bases outside the gene matches. The CDR3 runs to 18 residues. In nucleotides, the CDR3 is TGTGCCAGTAGTCGATCGGCTAGGGGACAGGGGCCGCGAGATACGCAGTATTTT. Its protein product is CASSRSARGQGPRDTQYF.

The J gene is TRBJ2-1, the V gene TRBV20-1, with a weak D call TRBD2 (5 bases). The germline V and J ends were trimmed by 3 bases and 10 bases, with 10 bases remaining between them. CDR3 length equals 11 residues. The germline CDR1 and CDR2 sequences are DFQATT and SNEGSKA (reference sequence). The DNA for the CDR3 is TGCAGTGCTAGGGACTTCTGGGAGCAGTTCTTC. Its translation is CSARDFWEQFF.

The genes are TRBV12-5 and TRBJ2-3; 9 nucleotides align to TRBD2. The CDR3 totals 18 residues. The junction had 10 bases not matched to a gene; V was cut back by 1 base and J by 2 bases. Per germline, CDR1 LGHNT and CDR2 FRNRAP. CDR3 loop: CASGLGQLGLALTDTQYF. CDR3 sequence (DNA): TGTGCTAGTGGTTTGGGACAACTGGGACTAGCCCTCACAGATACGCAGTATTTT. Looking up the rest from reference TRBV12-5 and TRBJ2-3 gives the full variable domain: DARVTQTPRHKVTEMGQEVTMRCQPILGHNTVFWYRQTMMQGLELLAYFRNRAPLDDSGMPKDRFSAEMPDATLATLKIQPSEPRDSAVYFCASGLGQLGLALTDTQYFGPGTRLTVL.

This chain uses TRBV2 with TRBJ2-3; maybe TRBD2 (5 bases). The CDR3 contains 12 residues. Germline assignment: CDR1 SNHLY and CDR2 FYNNEI. V shed 6 bases and J shed 5 bases, with 9 bases lying between them. Here the CDR3 reads CASRRTGDTQYF. CDR3 coding DNA: TGTGCCAGCAGGAGGACTGGAGATACGCAGTATTTT.

The V and J genes are TRBV7-6 and TRBJ1-5; 9 bases fit TRBD1. The germline gives CDR1 SGHVS, CDR2 FNYEAQ. V lost 4 bases to trimming and J lost 6 bases; unmatched junction nucleotides: 4. The CDR3 covers 14 residues. CDR3: CASSSGTGFQPQHF. The CDR3 DNA reads TGTGCCAGCAGCTCCGGGACAGGGTTTCAGCCCCAGCATTTT. Full variable domain (remainder filled in from reference TRBV7-6 and TRBJ1-5): GAGVSQSPRYKVTKRGQDVALRCDPISGHVSLYWYRQALGQGPEFLTYFNYEAQQDKSGLPNDRFSAERPEGSISTLTIQRTEQRDSAMYRCASSSGTGFQPQHFGDGTRLSIL.

CDR3 region: CASSLALSGGPYNEQFF. The CDR3 DNA reads TGTGCCAGCAGCTTAGCCCTTAGCGGGGGGCCGTATAATGAGCAGTTCTTC. The gene calls are TRBV7-2 and TRBJ2-1; 10 nucleotides agree with TRBD2. Trimming took 0 bases from V and 7 from J; bases not matched to a gene: 9. This CDR3 region has 17 residues. Germline lookup yields CDR1 SGHTA and CDR2 FQGNSA.

V gene TRBV18 combines with J gene TRBJ1-1, with 7 bases that match TRBD1. CDR3 length: 16 residues. CDR1 is KGHSH and CDR2 is LQKENI in the germline V gene. Trimming took 6 bases from V and 4 from J; bases not matched to a gene: 14. The CDR3 DNA is TGTGCCAGCTCGCCGGGACAGCTTGGGCGGGGCACTGAAGCTTTCTTT. Translated: CASSPGQLGRGTEAFF.

The chain links TRBV10-3 to TRBJ1-5; TRBD1 might be the D (6 bases). The V end lost 3 bases, the J end lost 9 bases, and 12 bases lay between the germline ends. Germline V CDR1 and CDR2: ENHRY, SYGVKD. This CDR3 has 13 amino acids. The CDR3 sequence: CAISEQGPLPQHF. CDR3 nucleotides: TGTGCCATCAGTGAACAGGGCCCATTGCCCCAGCATTTT.

The chain employs TRBV9 and TRBJ1-3; tentatively, D is TRBD1 (6 bases). V dropped 7 bases and J dropped 2 bases, with 13 bases sitting between them. This CDR3 contains 14 residues. The germline V gene has CDR1 SGDLS and CDR2 YYNGEE. CDR3 coding DNA: TGTGCCAGCCACGCGGGGGGCGCTGGAAACACCATATATTTT. It yields the protein CASHAGGAGNTIYF. Full variable domain (outside the CDR3, taken from reference TRBV9 and TRBJ1-3): DSGVTQTPKHLITATGQRVTLRCSPRSGDLSVYWYQQSLDQGLQFLIQYYNGEERAKGNILERFSAQQFPDLHSELNLSSLELGDSALYFCASHAGGAGNTIYFGEGSWLTVV.

The chain is built from TRBV4-1 and TRBJ2-5; tentative D call: TRBD2 (5 bases). The CDR3 runs to 16 residues. Germline V gene data show CDR1 as MGHRA and CDR2 as YSYEKL. Trimming took off 4 bases at V and 5 bases at J, with 20 bases between the two ends. CDR3 bases: TGCGCCAGCAGCCCCTCATCGACGGGGTTGTGGGAGACCCAGTACTTC. It specifies CASSPSSTGLWETQYF.

V and J are TRBV5-6 and TRBJ1-4; unclear D gene. The CDR3 is 16 amino acids. Trimming shortened V by 3 bases and J by 8 bases, and 20 bases separated the two germline ends. Germline V gene lookup returns CDR1 SGHDT and CDR2 YYEEEE. CDR3 sequence reads: CASSSFRTSAGEKLFF. The CDR3, as DNA: TGTGCCAGCAGCTCCTTCCGGACTTCCGCGGGCGAAAAACTGTTTTTT.

This chain joins TRBV19 and TRBJ2-1, with 9 bases matching TRBD1. CDR1 is LNHDA and CDR2 is SQIVND in the germline V gene (reference sequence). The CDR3 totals 15 residues. With 3 bases clipped from V and 7 bases from J, the junction kept 7 bases outside the gene matches. Here the CDR3 DNA reads TGTGCCAGTAGTATCCCGGGACAGGGAACTAATGAGCAGTTCTTC. Protein: CASSIPGQGTNEQFF.

DNA of the CDR3: TGTGCCAGCTCACCACGTCAGACAGGGACCTACAATGAGCAGTTCTTC. Encoded protein: CASSPRQTGTYNEQFF. The chain joins TRBV18 to TRBJ2-1; TRBD1 agrees at 7 bases. The junction had 5 bases not matched to a gene; V was cut back by 1 base and J by 2 bases. The CDR3 sequence is 16 residues long. Per germline, CDR1 KGHSH and CDR2 LQKENI.

The genes are TRBV7-9 and TRBJ1-1; D is ambiguous. V was pared by 1 base and J by 2 bases, with 5 bases between. Germline values: CDR1 SEHNR, CDR2 FQNEAQ (reference sequence). This CDR3 spans 13 amino acids. CDR3 DNA sequence: TGTGCCAGCAGCTTAGAGAGTAACACTGAAGCTTTCTTT. This gives the protein CASSLESNTEAFF. Full variable domain (remainder filled in from reference TRBV7-9 and TRBJ1-1): DTGVSQNPRHKITKRGQNVTFRCDPISEHNRLYWYRQTLGQGPEFLTYFQNEAQLEKSRLLSDRFSAERPKGSFSTLEIQRTEQGDSAMYLCASSLESNTEAFFGQGTRLTVV.

This chain uses TRBV28 with TRBJ2-1; D gene unclear. V lost 5 bases to trimming and J lost 7 bases, with 15 bases between them. Germline V gene lookup returns CDR1 MDHEN and CDR2 SYDVKM. The length of the CDR3 is 14 residues. CDR3 loop: CASSPTPTRNEQFF. In DNA, the CDR3 is TGTGCCAGCAGTCCAACCCCAACAAGAAATGAGCAGTTCTTC.

This clone appeared a single time. V is TRBV7-9 and J is TRBJ1-5; D unresolved. This CDR3 comprises 12 residues. Germline assignment: CDR1 SEHNR and CDR2 FQNEAQ (reference sequence). V lost 1 base and J 7 bases, leaving 5 bases between the germline ends. CDR3 sequence (DNA): TGTGCCAGCAGCTTAGGAGAGCAGCCCCAGCATTTT. Its translation is CASSLGEQPQHF.

The genes are TRBV7-9 and TRBJ2-7; TRBD2 agrees at 7 bases. Trimming cost V 2 bases and J 5 bases; bases outside gene matches: 9. Germline values: CDR1 SEHNR, CDR2 FQNEAQ (reference sequence). The CDR3 loop spans 15 amino acids. CDR3 nucleotides: TGTGCCAGCAGCTTAAAAGCGGGACCGGTGGACGAGCAGTACTTC. This codes for CASSLKAGPVDEQYF.

The chain recombines TRBV7-8 with TRBJ1-5; 7 nucleotides match TRBD1. J lost 3 bases, V lost 5 bases, and 4 bases had no gene match. In germline, CDR1 is SGHVS, CDR2 FQNEAQ. This CDR3 is built from 14 residues. The CDR3 nucleotides read TGTGCCAGCAGCCACACAGGGGTCAATCAGCCCCAGCATTTT. Protein product: CASSHTGVNQPQHF.